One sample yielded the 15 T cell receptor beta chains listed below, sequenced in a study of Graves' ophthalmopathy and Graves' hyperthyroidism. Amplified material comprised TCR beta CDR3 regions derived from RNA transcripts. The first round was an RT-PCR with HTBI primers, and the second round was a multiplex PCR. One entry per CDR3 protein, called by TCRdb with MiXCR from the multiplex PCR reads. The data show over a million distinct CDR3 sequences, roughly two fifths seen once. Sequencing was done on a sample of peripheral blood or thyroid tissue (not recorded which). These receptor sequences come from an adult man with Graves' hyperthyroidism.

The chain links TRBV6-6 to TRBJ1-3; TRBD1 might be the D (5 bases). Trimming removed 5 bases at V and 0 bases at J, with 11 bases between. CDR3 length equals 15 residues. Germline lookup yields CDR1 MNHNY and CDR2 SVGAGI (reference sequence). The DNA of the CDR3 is TGTGCCAGCAGTCCGACAGCCAGCTCTGGAAACACCATATATTTT. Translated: CASSPTASSGNTIYF.

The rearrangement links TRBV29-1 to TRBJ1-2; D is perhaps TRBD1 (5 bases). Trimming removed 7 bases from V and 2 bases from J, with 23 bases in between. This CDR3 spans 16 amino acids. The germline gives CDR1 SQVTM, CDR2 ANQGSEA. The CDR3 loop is CSAWGQRGAENYGYTF. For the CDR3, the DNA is TGCAGCGCATGGGGTCAGAGGGGCGCGGAGAACTATGGCTACACCTTC. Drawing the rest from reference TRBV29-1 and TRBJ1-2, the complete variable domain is SAVISQKPSRDICQRGTSLTIQCQVDSQVTMMFWYRQQPGQSLTLIATANQGSEATYESGFVIDKFPISRPNLTFSTLTVSNMSPEDSSIYLCSAWGQRGAENYGYTFGSGTRLTVV.

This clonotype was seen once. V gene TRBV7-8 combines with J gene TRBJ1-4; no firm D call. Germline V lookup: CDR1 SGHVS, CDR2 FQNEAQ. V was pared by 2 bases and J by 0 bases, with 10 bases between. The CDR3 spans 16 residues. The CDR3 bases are TGTGCCAGCAGCTTAAGGGATAAGACAACTAATGAAAAACTGTTTTTT. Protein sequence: CASSLRDKTTNEKLFF.

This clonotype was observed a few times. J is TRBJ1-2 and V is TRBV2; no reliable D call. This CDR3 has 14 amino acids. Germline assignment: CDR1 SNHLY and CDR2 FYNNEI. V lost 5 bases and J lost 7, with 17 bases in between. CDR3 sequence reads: CASSLLGPGSGYTF. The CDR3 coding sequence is TGTGCCAGCAGTTTATTGGGTCCCGGCTCTGGCTACACCTTC.

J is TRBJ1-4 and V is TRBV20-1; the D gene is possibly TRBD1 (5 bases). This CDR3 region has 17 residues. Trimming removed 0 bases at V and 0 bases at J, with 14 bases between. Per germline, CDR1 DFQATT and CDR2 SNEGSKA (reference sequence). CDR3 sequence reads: CSARDYIDSPTNEKLFF. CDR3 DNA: TGCAGTGCTAGAGATTATATAGACAGTCCAACTAATGAAAAACTGTTTTTT.

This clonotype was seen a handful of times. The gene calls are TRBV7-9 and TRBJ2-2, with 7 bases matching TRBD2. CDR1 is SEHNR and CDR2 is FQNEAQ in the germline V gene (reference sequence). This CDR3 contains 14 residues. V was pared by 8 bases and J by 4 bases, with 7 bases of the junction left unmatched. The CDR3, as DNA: TGTGCCAGCGGCAGACTAGCTGGCACCGGGGAGCTGTTTTTT. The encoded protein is CASGRLAGTGELFF.

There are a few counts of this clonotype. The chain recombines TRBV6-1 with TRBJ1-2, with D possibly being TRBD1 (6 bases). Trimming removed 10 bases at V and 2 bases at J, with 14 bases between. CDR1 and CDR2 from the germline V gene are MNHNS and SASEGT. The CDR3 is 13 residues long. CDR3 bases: TGTGCCACCGTAAGGACAGCGAACTATGGCTACACCTTC. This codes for CATVRTANYGYTF.

In DNA, the CDR3 is TGTGCCAGCAGCTGGCTAGCGGACGAGCAGTTCTTC. Residues: CASSWLADEQFF. The rearrangement joins TRBV7-9 to TRBJ2-1; TRBD2 matches at 7 bases. The trim removed 4 bases at V and 10 bases at J, leaving 4 bases unmatched. Per the germline V gene, CDR1 is SEHNR and CDR2 is FQNEAQ (reference sequence). The CDR3 has 12 residues.

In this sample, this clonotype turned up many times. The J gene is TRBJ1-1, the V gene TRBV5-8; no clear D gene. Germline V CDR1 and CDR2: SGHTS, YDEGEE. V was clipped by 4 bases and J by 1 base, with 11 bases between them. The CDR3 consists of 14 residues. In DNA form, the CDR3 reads TGTGCCAGCAGCCCACTAGACCGGAACACTGAAGCTTTCTTT. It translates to CASSPLDRNTEAFF.

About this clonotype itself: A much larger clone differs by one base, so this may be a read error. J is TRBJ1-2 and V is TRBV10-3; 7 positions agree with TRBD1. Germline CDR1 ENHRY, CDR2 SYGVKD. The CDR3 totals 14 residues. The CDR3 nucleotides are TGTGCCATCGGTGAGCAGGGGGAACACTATGGCTACACCTTC. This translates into CAIGEQGEHYGYTF.

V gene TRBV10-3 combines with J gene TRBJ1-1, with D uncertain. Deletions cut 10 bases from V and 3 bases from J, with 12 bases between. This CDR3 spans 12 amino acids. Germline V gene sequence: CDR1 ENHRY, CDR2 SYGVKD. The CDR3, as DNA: TGTGCCACTACCGACGGGTACACTGAAGCTTTCTTT. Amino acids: CATTDGYTEAFF.

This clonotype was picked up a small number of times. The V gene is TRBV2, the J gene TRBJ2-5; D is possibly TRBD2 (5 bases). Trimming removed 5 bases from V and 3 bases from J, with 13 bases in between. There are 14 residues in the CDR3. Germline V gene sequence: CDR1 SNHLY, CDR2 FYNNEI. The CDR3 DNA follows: TGTGCCAGCAGTTTAGCGCTAGGGAAAGAGACCCAGTACTTC. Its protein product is CASSLALGKETQYF.

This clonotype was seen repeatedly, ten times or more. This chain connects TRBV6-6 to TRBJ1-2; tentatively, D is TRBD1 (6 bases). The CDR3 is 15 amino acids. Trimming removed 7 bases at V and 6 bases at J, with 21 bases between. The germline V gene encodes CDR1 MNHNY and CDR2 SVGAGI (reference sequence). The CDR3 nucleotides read TGTGCCAGCACCCCGTGGCCGGGGGGCGGTGATGGCTACACCTTC. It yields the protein CASTPWPGGGDGYTF.

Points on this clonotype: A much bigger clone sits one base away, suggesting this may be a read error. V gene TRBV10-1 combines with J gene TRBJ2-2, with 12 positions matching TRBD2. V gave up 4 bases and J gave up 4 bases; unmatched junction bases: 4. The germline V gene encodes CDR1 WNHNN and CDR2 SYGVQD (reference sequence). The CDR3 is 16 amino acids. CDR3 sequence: CASSGILAGGTGELFF. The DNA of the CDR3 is TGCGCCAGCAGTGGGATACTAGCGGGGGGCACCGGGGAGCTGTTTTTT.

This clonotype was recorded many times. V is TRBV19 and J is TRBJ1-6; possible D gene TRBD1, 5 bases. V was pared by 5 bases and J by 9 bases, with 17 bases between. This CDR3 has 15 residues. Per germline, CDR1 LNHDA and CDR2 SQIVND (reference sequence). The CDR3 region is CASSPGGAPSSPLHF. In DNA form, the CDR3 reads TGTGCCAGTAGTCCAGGCGGGGCGCCGAGTTCACCCCTCCACTTT.